Listed below are T cell receptor beta chains from one sample, sequenced in a study of T cell responses to AZD1222 COVID-19 vaccine. Assay used: immunoSEQ multiplex PCR; TCRdb lists only in-frame clones, some missing. The sample consists of approximately 150,000 clones, roughly 88% of them appearing once. Sequencing used peripheral blood, obtained 28 days after the second AZD1222 dose. The receptor source for this set is an adult who received the AZD1222 COVID-19 vaccine. Each CDR3 is given with its conserved first and last residue. A D gene is named only where the DNA matches it firmly. Expanded clones are given a class, and other clones once, few, many or no size at all.

clone size | J gene | D gene | V gene | CDR3 length | CDR3 DNA | CDR3 protein
- | TRBJ2-3 | TRBD2 | TRBV5-6 | 15 | TGTGCCAGCAGCCCCTACGGAGCGGGAGAATGGGCGCAGTATTTT | CASSPYGAGEWAQYF
few | TRBJ1-5 | - | TRBV28 | 15 | TGTGCCAGCACCGAGATGGGGGGCGGCAATCAGCCCCAGCATTTT | CASTEMGGGNQPQHF
- | TRBJ1-2 | - | TRBV11-2 | 13 | TGTGCCAGCAGCTTAGAAGGAGGATATGGCTACACCTTC | CASSLEGGYGYTF
- | TRBJ2-7 | - | TRBV29-1 | 11 | TGCAGCGTTGAATCCGATTACGAGCAGTACTTC | CSVESDYEQYF
- | TRBJ1-5 | - | TRBV4-1 | 14 | TGCGCCAGCCGTAATGATTATAGCAATCAGCCCCAGCATTTT | CASRNDYSNQPQHF
- | TRBJ2-6 | - | TRBV30 | 12 | TGTGCCTGGAGTACTGGGGCCAACGTCCTGACTTTC | CAWSTGANVLTF
once | TRBJ2-5 | - | TRBV9 | 17 | TGTGCCAGCAGCGACCCTGGACAGGGAGGGAGGGGGGAGACCCAGTACTTC | CASSDPGQGGRGETQYF
- | TRBJ1-1 | TRBD1 | TRBV19 | 16 | TGTGCCAGTAGTATCAACCGGGACAGGGGCTTTACTGAAGCTTTCTTT | CASSINRDRGFTEAFF
once | TRBJ2-7 | - | TRBV19 | 15 | TGTGCCAGTAGTATAGACGGCAGGAGCTCCTACGAGCAGTACTTC | CASSIDGRSSYEQYF
- | TRBJ1-5 | - | TRBV7-8 | 14 | TGTGCCAGCGGCTTAGGGCATAGCAATCAGCCCCAGCATTTT | CASGLGHSNQPQHF
- | TRBJ1-4 | TRBD1 | TRBV28 | 13 | TGTGCCAGCACGGGGACAGGGAGAGAAAAACTGTTTTTT | CASTGTGREKLFF
- | TRBJ1-1 | - | TRBV19 | 14 | TGTGCCAGTGAAACTCCGGGAGGGAACACTGAAGCTTTCTTT | CASETPGGNTEAFF
- | TRBJ2-5 | - | TRBV6-5 | 15 | TGTGCCAGCAGTAAACCTGTCGGGGAACAAGAGACCCAGTACTTC | CASSKPVGEQETQYF
- | TRBJ1-5 | TRBD1 | TRBV28 | 14 | TGTGCCAGCAGTCGGGACAGCATCAATCAGCCCCAGCATTTT | CASSRDSINQPQHF
- | TRBJ1-5 | - | TRBV30 | 14 | TGTGCCTGGAGTGTACAGGGCGCCACCCAGCCCCAGCATTTT | CAWSVQGATQPQHF
- | TRBJ1-1 | TRBD1 | TRBV9 | 16 | TGTGCCAGCAGCGCATCAACAGGGGTTTATGGCACTGAAGCTTTCTTT | CASSASTGVYGTEAFF
- | TRBJ1-5 | - | TRBV5-4 | 15 | TGTGCCAGCAGCTTGGATTTGGGGGACAATCAGCCCCAGCATTTT | CASSLDLGDNQPQHF